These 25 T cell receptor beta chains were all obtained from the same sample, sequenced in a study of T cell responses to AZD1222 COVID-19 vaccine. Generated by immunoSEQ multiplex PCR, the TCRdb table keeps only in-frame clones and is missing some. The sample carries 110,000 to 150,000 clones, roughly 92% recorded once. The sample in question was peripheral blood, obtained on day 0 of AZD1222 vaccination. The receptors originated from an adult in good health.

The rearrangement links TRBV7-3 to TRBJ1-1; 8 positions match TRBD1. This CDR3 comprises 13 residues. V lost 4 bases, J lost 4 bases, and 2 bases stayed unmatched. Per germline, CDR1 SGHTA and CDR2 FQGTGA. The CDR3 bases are TGTGCCAGCAGCTCCGGGACAGGCACTGAAGCTTTCTTT. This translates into CASSSGTGTEAFF.

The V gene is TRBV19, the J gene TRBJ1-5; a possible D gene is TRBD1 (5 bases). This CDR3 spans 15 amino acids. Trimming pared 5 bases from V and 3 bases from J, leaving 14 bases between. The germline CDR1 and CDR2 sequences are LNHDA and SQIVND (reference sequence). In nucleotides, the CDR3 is TGTGCCAGTAGTGACCCGGGGGGTCTCAATCAGCCCCAGCATTTT. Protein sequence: CASSDPGGLNQPQHF.

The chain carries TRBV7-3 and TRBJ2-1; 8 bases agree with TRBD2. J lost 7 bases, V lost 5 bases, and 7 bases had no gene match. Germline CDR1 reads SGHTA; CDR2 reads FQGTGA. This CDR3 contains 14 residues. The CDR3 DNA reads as TGTGCCAGCAGCACGGGAGGGCCCTCAAATGAGCAGTTCTTC. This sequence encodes CASSTGGPSNEQFF.

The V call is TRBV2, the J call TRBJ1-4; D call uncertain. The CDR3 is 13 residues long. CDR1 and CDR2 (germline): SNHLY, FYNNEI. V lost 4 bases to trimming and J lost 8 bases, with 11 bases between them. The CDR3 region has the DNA TGTGCCAGCAGTGGGGAGGGCGGCGAAAAACTGTTTTTT. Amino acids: CASSGEGGEKLFF.

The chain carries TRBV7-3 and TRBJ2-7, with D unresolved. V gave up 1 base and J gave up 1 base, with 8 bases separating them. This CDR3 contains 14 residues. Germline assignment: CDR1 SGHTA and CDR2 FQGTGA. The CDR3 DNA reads TGTGCCAGCAGCTTAAGCCCTGGTTCCTACGAGCAGTACTTC. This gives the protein CASSLSPGSYEQYF. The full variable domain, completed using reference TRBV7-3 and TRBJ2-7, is GAGVSQTPSNKVTEKGKYVELRCDPISGHTALYWYRQSLGQGPEFLIYFQGTGAADDSGLPNDRFFAVRPEGSVSTLKIQRTERGDSAVYLCASSLSPGSYEQYFGPGTRLTVT.

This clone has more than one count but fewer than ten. Here the CDR3 DNA reads TGCGCCAGCAGGCCGGGACAGGGGCCAATGTACGAGCAGTACTTC. It encodes CASRPGQGPMYEQYF. This sequence joins TRBV5-1 and TRBJ2-7, with TRBD1 matching over 10 bases. V was pared by 5 bases and J by 4 bases, with 9 bases of the junction left unmatched. This CDR3 is built from 15 residues. Germline V gene lookup returns CDR1 SGHRS and CDR2 YFSETQ.

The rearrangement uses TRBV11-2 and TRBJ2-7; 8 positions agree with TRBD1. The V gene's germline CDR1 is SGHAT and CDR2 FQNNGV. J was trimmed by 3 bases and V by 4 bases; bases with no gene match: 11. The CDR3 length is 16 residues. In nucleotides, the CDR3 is TGTGCCAGCAGCTCTTCTCCGGGACAGGTTATCTACGAGCAGTACTTC. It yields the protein CASSSSPGQVIYEQYF.

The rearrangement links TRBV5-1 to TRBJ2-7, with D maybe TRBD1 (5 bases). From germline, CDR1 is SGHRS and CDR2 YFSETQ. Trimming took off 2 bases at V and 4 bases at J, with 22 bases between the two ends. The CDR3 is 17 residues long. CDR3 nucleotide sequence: TGCGCCAGCAGCTTCCAGTCCCCAGGGCTCATTCGGTACGAGCAGTACTTC. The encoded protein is CASSFQSPGLIRYEQYF. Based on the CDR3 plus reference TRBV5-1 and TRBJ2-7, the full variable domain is KAGVTQTPRYLIKTRGQQVTLSCSPISGHRSVSWYQQTPGQGLQFLFEYFSETQRNKGNFPGRFSGRQFSNSRSEMNVSTLELGDSALYLCASSFQSPGLIRYEQYFGPGTRLTVT.

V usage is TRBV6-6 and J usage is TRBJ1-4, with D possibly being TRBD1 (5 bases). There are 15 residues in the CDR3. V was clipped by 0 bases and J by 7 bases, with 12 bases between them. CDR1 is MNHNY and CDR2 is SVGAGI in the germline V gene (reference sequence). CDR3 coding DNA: TGTGCCAGCAGTTACTCGGGCAGGGAACTTGAAAAACTGTTTTTT. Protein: CASSYSGRELEKLFF.

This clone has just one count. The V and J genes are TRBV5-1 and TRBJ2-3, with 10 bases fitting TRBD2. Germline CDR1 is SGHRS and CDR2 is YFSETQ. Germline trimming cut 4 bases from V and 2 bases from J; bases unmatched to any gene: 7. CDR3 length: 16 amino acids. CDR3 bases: TGCGCCAGCAGCCAACTAGCGGGGACCTTCACAGATACGCAGTATTTT. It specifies CASSQLAGTFTDTQYF.

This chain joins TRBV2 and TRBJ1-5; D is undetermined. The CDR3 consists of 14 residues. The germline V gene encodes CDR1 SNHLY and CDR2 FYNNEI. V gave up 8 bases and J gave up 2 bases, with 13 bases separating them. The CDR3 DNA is TGTGCCAGCGCTCAAGGGCGTGGCAATCAGCCCCAGCATTTT. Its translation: CASAQGRGNQPQHF.

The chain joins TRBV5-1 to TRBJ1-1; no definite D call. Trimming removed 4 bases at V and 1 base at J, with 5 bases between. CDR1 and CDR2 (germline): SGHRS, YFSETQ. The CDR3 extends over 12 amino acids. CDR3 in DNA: TGCGCCAGCAGCGGTAGGAACACTGAAGCTTTCTTT. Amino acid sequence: CASSGRNTEAFF.

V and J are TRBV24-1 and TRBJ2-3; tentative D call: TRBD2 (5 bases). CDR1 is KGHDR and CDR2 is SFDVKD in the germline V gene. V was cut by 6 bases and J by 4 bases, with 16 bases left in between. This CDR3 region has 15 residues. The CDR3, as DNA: TGTGCCACCAGTCAATCCAGCGGAGTGGCAGATACGCAGTATTTT. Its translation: CATSQSSGVADTQYF.

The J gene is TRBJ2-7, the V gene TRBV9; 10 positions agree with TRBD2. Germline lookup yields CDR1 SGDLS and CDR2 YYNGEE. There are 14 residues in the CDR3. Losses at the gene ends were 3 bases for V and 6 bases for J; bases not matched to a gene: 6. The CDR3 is CASSASGSRGEQYF. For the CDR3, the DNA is TGTGCCAGCAGCGCTAGCGGGAGTAGAGGCGAGCAGTACTTC.

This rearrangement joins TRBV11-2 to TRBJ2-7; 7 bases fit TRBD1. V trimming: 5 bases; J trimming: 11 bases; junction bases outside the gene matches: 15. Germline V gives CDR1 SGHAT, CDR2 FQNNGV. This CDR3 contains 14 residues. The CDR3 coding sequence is TGTGCCAGCAGCCCAGGGGGACCCTTTAGGGAGAAGTACTTC. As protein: CASSPGGPFREKYF.

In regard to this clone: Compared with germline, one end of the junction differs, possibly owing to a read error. In DNA, the CDR3 is TGTGCCAGCAGTTTGGACAGGGTTGACGAGCAGTACTTC. Its protein is CASSLDRVDEQYF. V usage is TRBV5-4 and J usage is TRBJ2-7, with 8 bases matching TRBD1. Germline V lookup: CDR1 SGHNT, CDR2 YYREEE (reference sequence). The length of the CDR3 is 13 residues. Combining the CDR3 with reference TRBV5-4 and TRBJ2-7 gives the whole variable domain ETGVTQSPTHLIKTRGQQVTLRCSSQSGHNTVSWYQQALGQGPQFIFQYYREEENGRGNFPPRFSGLQFPNYSSELNVNALELDDSALYLCASSLDRVDEQYFGPGTRLTVT.

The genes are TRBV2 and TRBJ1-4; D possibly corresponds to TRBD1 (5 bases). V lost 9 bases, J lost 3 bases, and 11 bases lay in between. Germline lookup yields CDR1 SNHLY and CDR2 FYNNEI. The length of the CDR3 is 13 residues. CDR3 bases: TGTGCCAGTATGGGGCGGTCTAATGAAAAACTGTTTTTT. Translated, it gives CASMGRSNEKLFF.

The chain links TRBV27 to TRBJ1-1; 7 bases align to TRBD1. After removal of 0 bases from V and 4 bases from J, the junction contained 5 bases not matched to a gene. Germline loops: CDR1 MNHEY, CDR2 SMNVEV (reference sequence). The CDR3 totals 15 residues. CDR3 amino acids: CASSLSTGASTEAFF. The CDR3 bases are TGTGCCAGCAGTTTATCTACAGGGGCGAGCACTGAAGCTTTCTTT.

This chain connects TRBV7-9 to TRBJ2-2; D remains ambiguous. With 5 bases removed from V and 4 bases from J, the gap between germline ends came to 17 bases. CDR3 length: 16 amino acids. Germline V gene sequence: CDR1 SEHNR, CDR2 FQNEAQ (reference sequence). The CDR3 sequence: CASSPRSRVGTGELFF. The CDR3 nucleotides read TGTGCCAGCAGCCCCCGTTCCCGGGTAGGCACCGGGGAGCTGTTTTTT.

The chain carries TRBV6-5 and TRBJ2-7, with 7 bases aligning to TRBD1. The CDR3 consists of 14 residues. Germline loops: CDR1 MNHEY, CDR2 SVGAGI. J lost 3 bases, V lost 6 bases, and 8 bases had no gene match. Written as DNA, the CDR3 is TGTGCCAGCAGGCCACCGGGACAGAGCTACGAGCAGTACTTC. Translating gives CASRPPGQSYEQYF.

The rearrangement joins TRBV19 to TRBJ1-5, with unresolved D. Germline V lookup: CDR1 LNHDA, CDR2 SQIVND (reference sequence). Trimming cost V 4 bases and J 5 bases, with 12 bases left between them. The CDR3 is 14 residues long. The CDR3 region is CASSTFPLDQPQHF. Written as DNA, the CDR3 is TGTGCCAGTAGTACATTTCCGTTAGATCAGCCCCAGCATTTT.

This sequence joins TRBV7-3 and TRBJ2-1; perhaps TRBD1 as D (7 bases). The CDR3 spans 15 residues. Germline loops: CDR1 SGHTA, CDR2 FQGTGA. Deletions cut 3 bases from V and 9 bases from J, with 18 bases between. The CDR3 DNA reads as TGTGCCAGCAGCTTCGACAGGGATAAGGGGGGTGAGCAGTTCTTC. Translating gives CASSFDRDKGGEQFF.

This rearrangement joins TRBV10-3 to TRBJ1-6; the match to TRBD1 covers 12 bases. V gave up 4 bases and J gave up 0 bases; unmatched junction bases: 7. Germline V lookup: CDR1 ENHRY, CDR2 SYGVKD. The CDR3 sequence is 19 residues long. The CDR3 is CAISAGTGGIGSYNSPLHF. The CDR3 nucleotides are TGTGCCATCAGTGCCGGGACAGGGGGCATCGGCTCCTATAATTCACCCCTCCACTTT.

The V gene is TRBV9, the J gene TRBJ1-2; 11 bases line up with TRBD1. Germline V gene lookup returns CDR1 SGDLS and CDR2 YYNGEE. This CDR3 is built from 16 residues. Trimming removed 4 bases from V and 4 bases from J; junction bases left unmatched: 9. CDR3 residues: CASSTATGTGGYGYTF. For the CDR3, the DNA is TGTGCCAGCAGCACCGCGACCGGGACAGGGGGCTATGGCTACACCTTC.

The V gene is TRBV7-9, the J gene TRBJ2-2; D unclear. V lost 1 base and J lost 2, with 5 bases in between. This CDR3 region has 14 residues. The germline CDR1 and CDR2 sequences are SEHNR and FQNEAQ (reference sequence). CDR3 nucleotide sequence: TGTGCCAGCAGCTTAGTTCCCAACACCGGGGAGCTGTTTTTT. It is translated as CASSLVPNTGELFF.